One sample yielded the 13 T cell receptor beta chains listed below, sequenced in a study of T cells expressing NK-cell markers. Using the 5' RACE reads, TCRdb records one entry per CDR3 protein without DNA. Seen in this sample are around 100,000 distinct CDR3 sequences; the ten most common clones hold roughly 18%. The sample consisted of blood T cells: a sorted CD56 or NKG2C T cell subset, CD4+ or CD8+ T cells, or bulk PBMC T cells (not recorded which). These receptors were obtained from a woman between 18 and 70 years old in good health.

The J gene is TRBJ2-4, the V gene TRBV7-9; as DNA is missing, the TRBD1 call by TCRdb cannot be tested. Germline assignment: CDR1 SEHNR and CDR2 FQNEAQ (reference sequence). CDR3 length: 16 residues. The CDR3 is CASTGWDTLAKNIQYF.

The V and J genes are TRBV4-2 and TRBJ1-4. There are 12 residues in the CDR3. In germline, CDR1 is LGHNA, CDR2 YNFKEQ. CDR3: CASSQESEKLFF.

V gene TRBV6-2 or TRBV6-3 combines with J gene TRBJ2-5; TCRdb proposes TRBD2, but this gene call is untestable without DNA. Per germline, CDR1 MNHEY and CDR2 SVGEGT. The CDR3 consists of 16 residues. The CDR3 reads CASSSGSGSPQETQYF.

The V and J genes are TRBV5-5 and TRBJ2-1; TCRdb calls TRBD1, which cannot be checked without DNA. This CDR3 region has 15 residues. CDR1 and CDR2 from the germline V gene are SGHKS and YYEKEE (reference sequence). Here the CDR3 reads CASSWGQGSYNEQFF.

The rearrangement joins TRBV30 to TRBJ2-4; with no DNA, the TCRdb D assignment of TRBD1 cannot be verified. Germline V gene sequence: CDR1 GTSNPN, CDR2 SVGIG (reference sequence). CDR3 size: 14 residues. CDR3 sequence: CAWTGGAGKNIQYF.

The chain has TRBV7-2 and TRBJ1-4; TCRdb's D call of TRBD1 is untestable without DNA. This CDR3 has 16 amino acids. Per germline, CDR1 SGHTA and CDR2 FQGNSA. CDR3 in amino acids: CASSTEPTGDGEKLFF.

This chain uses TRBV20-1 with TRBJ2-7; there is no DNA to check the TCRdb D call of TRBD2. Germline V gene sequence: CDR1 DFQATT, CDR2 SNEGSKA (reference sequence). The CDR3 contains 16 residues. The CDR3 loop reads CSAQLAGGVRGYEQYF.

The chain combines TRBV27 with TRBJ2-7; there is no DNA to check the TCRdb D call of TRBD1. CDR1 and CDR2 from the germline V gene are MNHEY and SMNVEV (reference sequence). The CDR3 has 13 amino acids. CDR3 sequence reads: CASSSGHGYEQYF.

This chain joins TRBV28 and TRBJ2-1; as DNA is missing, the TRBD1 call by TCRdb cannot be tested. Germline V gene data show CDR1 as MDHEN and CDR2 as SYDVKM. CDR3 length: 13 residues. The CDR3 spells CASSTQGGDEQFF.

The chain joins TRBV19 to TRBJ2-6. CDR1 and CDR2 (germline): LNHDA, SQIVND (reference sequence). The CDR3 is 14 amino acids. The CDR3 is CASSWGSGANVLTF. The full variable domain, in which reference TRBV19 and TRBJ2-6 provide the parts outside the CDR3, is DGGITQSPKYLFRKEGQNVTLSCEQNLNHDAMYWYRQDPGQGLRLIYYSQIVNDFQKGDIAEGYSVSREKKESFPLTVTSAQKNPTAFYLCASSWGSGANVLTFGAGSRLTVL.

This chain links TRBV9 with TRBJ1-1; the TRBD1 assignment by TCRdb is unverifiable without DNA. This CDR3 is 15 amino acids long. The germline CDR1 and CDR2 sequences are SGDLS and YYNGEE. The CDR3 is CASSPSGTATNEAFF.

The chain recombines TRBV7-9 with TRBJ2-7; checking the TCRdb D call of TRBD2 is not possible without DNA. CDR3 length: 15 amino acids. The V gene's germline CDR1 is SEHNR and CDR2 FQNEAQ (reference sequence). The CDR3 is CASSSTGLAGYEQYF.

CDR3 sequence: CASSPDRVQYF. The genes are TRBV7-9 and TRBJ2-5; TCRdb names TRBD1, which stays unverified in the absence of DNA. In germline, CDR1 is SEHNR, CDR2 FQNEAQ (reference sequence). CDR3 length: 11 residues.